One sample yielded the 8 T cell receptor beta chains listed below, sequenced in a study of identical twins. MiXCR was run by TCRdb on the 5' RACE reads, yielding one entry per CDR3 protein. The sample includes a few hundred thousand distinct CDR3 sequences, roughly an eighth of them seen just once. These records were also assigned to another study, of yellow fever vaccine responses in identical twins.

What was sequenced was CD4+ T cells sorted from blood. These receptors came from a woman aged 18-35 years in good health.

CDR3 amino acids: CASSLNYRETQYF. The CDR3 region has the DNA TGTGCCAGCAGTCTGAACTACCGGGAGACCCAGTACTTC. The rearrangement joins TRBV2 to TRBJ2-5, with no clear D. Germline V lookup: CDR1 SNHLY, CDR2 FYNNEI. CDR3 length: 13 residues. Trimming removed 5 bases at V and 5 bases at J, with 12 bases between.

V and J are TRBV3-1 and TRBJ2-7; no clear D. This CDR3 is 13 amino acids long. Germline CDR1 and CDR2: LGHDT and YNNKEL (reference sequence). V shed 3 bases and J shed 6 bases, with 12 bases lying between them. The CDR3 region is CASSQPPFSEQYF. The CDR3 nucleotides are TGTGCCAGCAGCCAGCCGCCCTTTTCCGAGCAGTACTTC.

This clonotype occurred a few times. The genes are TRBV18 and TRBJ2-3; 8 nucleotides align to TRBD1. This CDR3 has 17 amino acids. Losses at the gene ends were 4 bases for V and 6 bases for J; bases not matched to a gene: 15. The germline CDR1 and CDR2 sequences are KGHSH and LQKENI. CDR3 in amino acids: CASSLLNTGTGVDTQYF. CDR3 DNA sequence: TGTGCCAGCTCACTCCTAAACACCGGGACAGGAGTGGATACGCAGTATTTT.

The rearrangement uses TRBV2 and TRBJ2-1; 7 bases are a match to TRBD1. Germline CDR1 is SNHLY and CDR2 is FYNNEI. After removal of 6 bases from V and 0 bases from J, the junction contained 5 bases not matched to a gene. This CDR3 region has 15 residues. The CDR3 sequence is CASRVRDSSYNEQFF. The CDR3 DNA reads TGTGCCAGCAGGGTCCGGGACAGCTCCTACAATGAGCAGTTCTTC.

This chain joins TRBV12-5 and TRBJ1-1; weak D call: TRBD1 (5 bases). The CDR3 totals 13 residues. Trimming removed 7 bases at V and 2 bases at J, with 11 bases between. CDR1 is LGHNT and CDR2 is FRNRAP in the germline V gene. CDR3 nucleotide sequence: TGTGCTAGTGCTTCAGGGCCTAACACTGAAGCTTTCTTT. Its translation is CASASGPNTEAFF.

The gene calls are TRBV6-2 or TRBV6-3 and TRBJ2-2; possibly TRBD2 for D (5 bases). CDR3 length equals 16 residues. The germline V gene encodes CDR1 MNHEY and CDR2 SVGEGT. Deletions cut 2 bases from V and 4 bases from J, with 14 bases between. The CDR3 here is CASSYKPSLGTGELFF. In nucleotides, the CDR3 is TGTGCCAGCAGTTACAAGCCTAGCTTGGGCACCGGGGAGCTGTTTTTT.

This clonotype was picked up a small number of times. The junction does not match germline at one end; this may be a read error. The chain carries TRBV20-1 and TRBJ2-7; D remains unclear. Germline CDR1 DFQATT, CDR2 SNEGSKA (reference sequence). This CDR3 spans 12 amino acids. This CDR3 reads CSASPDSYEPYF. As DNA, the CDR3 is TGCAGTGCTAGCCCTGACTCCTACGAGCCGTACTTC.

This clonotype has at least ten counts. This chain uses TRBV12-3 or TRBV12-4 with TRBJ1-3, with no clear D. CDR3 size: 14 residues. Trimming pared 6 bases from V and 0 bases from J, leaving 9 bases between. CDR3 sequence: CASSTMASGNTIYF. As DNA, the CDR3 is TGTGCCAGCAGCACAATGGCCTCTGGAAACACCATATATTTT.